A single sample is the source of the 18 T cell receptor beta chains below, sequenced in a study of CD8+ T cells in alopecia areata. RNA was extracted and reverse transcribed into cDNA as the sequencing template. This table comes from immunoSEQ multiplex PCR, and its TCRdb copy is limited to in-frame clones, with some not included. In the table there are 190,000 or so clones, 58% of which are singletons. Treatment in this sample: oral pan-JAK inhibitor, 5-10 mg twice daily. The input for sequencing was CD4+ T cells sorted from blood, taken at week 24, from a patient treated with tofacitinib. The origin of the receptors is a human donor with alopecia areata.

The V and J genes are TRBV28 and TRBJ2-1; 10 bases fit TRBD2. Trimming removed 6 bases from V and 3 bases from J; junction bases left unmatched: 8. This CDR3 has 16 residues. The germline V gene encodes CDR1 MDHEN and CDR2 SYDVKM. CDR3: CASRSLAGGHYNEQFF. DNA for the CDR3: TGTGCCAGCAGGTCGTTAGCGGGAGGACACTACAATGAGCAGTTCTTC.

J is TRBJ2-1 and V is TRBV4-1, with TRBD2 identical over 10 bases. After removal of 2 bases from V and 10 bases from J, the junction contained 8 bases not matched to a gene. The CDR3 loop spans 15 amino acids. Germline lookup yields CDR1 MGHRA and CDR2 YSYEKL. Here the CDR3 DNA reads TGCGCCAGCAGCCAAAAGTCTAGCGGGAGTGGGGAGCAGTTCTTC. It translates to CASSQKSSGSGEQFF.

The rearrangement links TRBV5-4 to TRBJ2-3; possibly TRBD1 or TRBD2 for D (5 bases each). V was cut by 1 base and J by 2 bases, with 20 bases left in between. The CDR3 has 18 amino acids. Looked up from germline, CDR1 is SGHNT and CDR2 is YYREEE (reference sequence). CDR3 bases: TGTGCCAGCAGCTTGATGAGAAGCGTGTCGGGACCCACAGATACGCAGTATTTT. This encodes CASSLMRSVSGPTDTQYF.

The chain uses TRBV30 and TRBJ2-3; D is undetermined. The length of the CDR3 is 12 residues. With 0 bases removed from V and 5 bases from J, the gap between germline ends came to 6 bases. Germline V gene data show CDR1 as GTSNPN and CDR2 as SVGIG (reference sequence). CDR3 bases: TGTGCCTGGAGTGTATCGGAAGATACGCAGTATTTT. Its protein is CAWSVSEDTQYF.

V is TRBV7-2 and J is TRBJ2-7; the match to TRBD2 covers 7 bases. The CDR3 is 15 residues long. Germline values: CDR1 SGHTA, CDR2 FQGNSA. V shed 3 bases and J 2 bases; nucleotides not matched to a gene: 7. CDR3 coding DNA: TGTGCCAGCAGCTTTGGTCGCGGGAGTACCTACGAGCAGTACTTC. Amino acids: CASSFGRGSTYEQYF.

V is TRBV2 and J is TRBJ2-7; D is perhaps TRBD1 or TRBD2 (5 bases each). Trimming took off 8 bases at V and 7 bases at J, with 6 bases between the two ends. The CDR3 runs to 9 residues. Looked up from germline, CDR1 is SNHLY and CDR2 is FYNNEI. The CDR3 sequence is CASGTEQYF. In DNA form, the CDR3 reads TGTGCCAGCGGGACGGAGCAGTACTTC.

The V gene is TRBV5-1, the J gene TRBJ2-2, with D possibly called TRBD1 or TRBD2 (5 bases each). CDR1 SGHRS and CDR2 YFSETQ come from the germline V gene. The CDR3 loop spans 15 amino acids. V was trimmed by 7 bases and J by 7 bases, leaving 20 bases between them. The CDR3 spells CASGTGTGSSGELFF. The CDR3 nucleotides read TGCGCCAGCGGGACCGGGACGGGATCGAGCGGGGAGCTGTTTTTT.

The chain uses TRBV29-1 and TRBJ1-2; D not certain. The CDR3 consists of 13 residues. Trimming removed 4 bases from V and 5 bases from J, with 14 bases in between. Germline V gene data show CDR1 as SQVTM and CDR2 as ANQGSEA. This CDR3 is CSVVPGELYGYTF. The CDR3 DNA reads as TGCAGCGTTGTACCCGGGGAGCTATATGGCTACACCTTC.

This clone was seen a handful of times. The chain uses TRBV30 and TRBJ2-6; TRBD2 matches at 8 bases. This CDR3 is 16 amino acids long. The ends lost 0 bases at V and 2 bases at J; junction bases unmatched: 3. Per the germline V gene, CDR1 is GTSNPN and CDR2 is SVGIG (reference sequence). CDR3 DNA: TGTGCCTGGAGTGTCCGGGGGGGGCCTGGGGCCAACGTCCTGACTTTC. Translation gives CAWSVRGGPGANVLTF.

The chain joins TRBV5-1 to TRBJ1-4, with D perhaps matching TRBD1 (5 bases). The CDR3 has 15 amino acids. Trimming removed 2 bases at V and 0 bases at J, with 8 bases between. In germline, CDR1 is SGHRS, CDR2 YFSETQ. The DNA for the CDR3 is TGCGCCAGCAGCTTCTGGGGCGCAACTAATGAAAAACTGTTTTTT. Its protein product is CASSFWGATNEKLFF.

This clone was seen only a few times. J is TRBJ1-2 and V is TRBV27; D remains unclear. With 4 bases removed from V and 2 bases from J, the gap between germline ends came to 8 bases. Germline CDR1 is MNHEY and CDR2 is SMNVEV (reference sequence). The CDR3 contains 13 residues. For the CDR3, the DNA is TGTGCCAGCAGTTATGGCATCAACTATGGCTACACCTTC. Translated, it gives CASSYGINYGYTF.

V and J are TRBV2 and TRBJ1-5; the D is unclear. V was pared by 6 bases and J by 2 bases, with 11 bases between. CDR1 SNHLY and CDR2 FYNNEI come from the germline V gene. CDR3 length: 14 residues. CDR3 in DNA: TGTGCCAGCAGCCGGGGTGGGGGCAATCAGCCCCAGCATTTT. Protein: CASSRGGGNQPQHF. The complete variable domain, with remaining parts taken from reference TRBV2 and TRBJ1-5, reads EPEVTQTPSHQVTQMGQEVILRCVPISNHLYFYWYRQILGQKVEFLVSFYNNEISEKSEIFDDQFSVERPDGSNFTLKIRSTKLEDSAMYFCASSRGGGNQPQHFGDGTRLSIL.

This clone was observed a handful of times. The chain is built from TRBV6-6 and TRBJ1-2; possible D gene TRBD1, 5 bases. V gave up 2 bases and J gave up 5 bases, with 12 bases separating them. The germline CDR1 and CDR2 sequences are MNHNY and SVGAGI (reference sequence). The CDR3 length is 14 residues. The chain's CDR3 is CASSYQGEYYGYTF. The CDR3 nucleotides read TGTGCCAGCAGTTACCAGGGCGAATATTATGGCTACACCTTC.

This sequence joins TRBV23-1 and TRBJ2-7, with 10 bases identical to TRBD2. TRBV23-1 carries the ORF label, with uncertain function. V dropped 0 bases and J dropped 2; count of bases not matched to a gene: 4. The CDR3 extends over 16 amino acids. CDR3 sequence reads: CASSQSEAGGTYEQYF. Written as DNA, the CDR3 is TGCGCCAGCAGTCAATCGGAAGCGGGGGGGACCTACGAGCAGTACTTC.

In DNA, the CDR3 is TGTGCCTGGAGTGTGTCGGGAGGGGGGGATACGCAGTATTTT. Amino acid sequence: CAWSVSGGGDTQYF. The rearrangement joins TRBV30 to TRBJ2-3; TRBD2 aligns across 8 bases. The CDR3 is 14 residues long. V was pared by 0 bases and J by 6 bases, with 5 bases of the junction left unmatched. Germline CDR1 GTSNPN, CDR2 SVGIG (reference sequence).

The J gene is TRBJ2-5, the V gene TRBV5-1; 7 nucleotides match TRBD1. Trimming cost V 4 bases and J 2 bases; bases outside gene matches: 8. Germline CDR1 reads SGHRS; CDR2 reads YFSETQ. This CDR3 is 15 amino acids long. The CDR3 loop reads CASSRRDSRQETQYF. CDR3 nucleotide sequence: TGCGCCAGCAGCCGCCGGGACAGTCGACAAGAGACCCAGTACTTC.

The CDR3: CSVSATGANVLTF. CDR3 DNA: TGCAGCGTTTCGGCGACCGGGGCCAACGTCCTGACTTTC. This chain joins TRBV29-1 and TRBJ2-6, with no clear D. Deletions cut 5 bases from V and 4 bases from J, with 9 bases between. The CDR3 consists of 13 residues. Looked up from germline, CDR1 is SQVTM and CDR2 is ANQGSEA.

The chain joins TRBV4-3 to TRBJ2-3; TRBD2 matches at 11 bases. Germline V gene lookup returns CDR1 LGHNA and CDR2 YSLEER. V shed 1 base and J 0 bases; nucleotides not matched to a gene: 9. The CDR3 is 19 residues long. As DNA, the CDR3 is TGCGCCAGCAGCCAAGGGAGAGTTAGCGGGGGGGTGAGCACAGATACGCAGTATTTT. Translating it yields CASSQGRVSGGVSTDTQYF.